Sequencing of this T cell receptor (beta chain) was carried out in a study of blood T cell repertoires in COVID-19. Overall study context: Acute and convalescent COVID-19 samples came from the United States, Italy and Spain.

Two negative PCRs, clearance, or symptom resolution characterized the recovered Cohort 3 donors. Original methodology: Amplification of reference gene primers provided the estimated nucleated cell counts. Data came from immunoSEQ multiplex PCR; TCRdb stores just in-frame clones and leaves some out. That table furnishes V, J and clone size, whereas the DNA furnished D and trimming. The data show about 260,000 clones, about 85% seen once. Germline V lookup: CDR1 LGHNA, CDR2 YNFKEQ. V dropped 3 bases and J dropped 3; count of bases not matched to a gene: 5. This CDR3 contains 14 residues. V and J are TRBV4-2 and TRBJ2-7; 7 nucleotides agree with TRBD2. This clonotype was sampled from a woman aged 45-65 years who had recovered from COVID-19. Sequencing input: PBMCs or T cells enriched from blood (not recorded which). The CDR3 bases are TGTGCCAGCAGCCAGGGCGGCGGGAGCTACGAGCAGTACTTC. Encoded protein: CASSQGGGSYEQYF.